This record covers a single TCR beta chain. Its binding antigen is unknown. No base-level quality is on record; no much larger clone is a single base apart. This sample is drawn from a study of blood T cells in healthy people across ages (dated by TCRdb to 2015 to 2017). Turning to the overall study: In model experiments, template switching captured roughly one uniquely barcoded TCR beta cDNA molecule for every two T cells. The donors were divided into four age groups: young (average about 15 years), middle-aged (roughly 42), aged (approximately 59) and long-lived (roughly 82). Donors of different ages were randomly distributed across sequencing lanes to avoid experimental bias. Two additional independent replicas of 1 million unique cDNA reads from the same blood draw were analyzed for two donors (one aged 18 to 30 and one aged 80 or older). Using deep sequencing normalized with unique cDNA molecular identifiers, the study measured how TCR beta repertoire diversity changes with age.

Results the study describes overall, beyond this receptor: Donor CMV infection status was unknown, potentially confounding age-related changes in expanded clonotypes. There was a strong correlation between observed TCR beta diversity and the percentage of naive T cells measured by flow cytometry. Compared with the aged group, the long-lived group had more naive CD4+ T cells, fewer expanded clones and increased TCR diversity, a pattern suggesting age selection. Bulk unsorted PBMC profiling prevented conclusive comparison of naive and antigen-experienced compartments. As age increased, observed TCR beta diversity per million T cells dropped in a roughly linear way, and a significant reduction was already evident by age about 40. Estimates of total diversity based on one million sequenced T cells were considered lower bounds and underestimates.

The donors were roughly 39 Caucasian individuals from Russia, aged about 6 to 100 years, who were systemically healthy. Around 9.8 milliliters of peripheral blood were collected from each donor into EDTA-treated Vacutainer tubes. Ficoll-Paque density-gradient centrifugation was used to isolate PBMCs, with at least 7 million obtained per sample. Total RNA was extracted from PBMCs with Trizol reagent, with at least 6 micrograms obtained per sample. For every donor, flow cytometry on a PBMC aliquot measured the percentage of naive CD45RAhigh/CD27high T cells. Library preparation employed 5' RACE. Sequencing used an Illumina HiSeq 2500. A second PCR of about 6 to 11 cycles was run with a J-beta primer mix and a sample-barcoded 5' primer. Each TCR beta cDNA molecule received a unique molecular identifier from a template-switch 5' adaptor carrying 12 random nucleotides. At least 3 million CDR3-containing paired-end reads were obtained from each sample. The Mint cDNA synthesis kit, primed by a TRBC-specific oligonucleotide, was used to synthesize first-strand cDNA from all RNA. All cDNA was treated with uracil-DNA glycosylase and then went through a first 18-cycle PCR with the universal primers M1SS and BC2_uni_R. The authors' analysis ran thus. For normalization, 1 million high-quality reads, each with a distinct molecular identifier, were randomly selected from each sample. Instead of being binned into consensus sequences, reads that shared molecular identifiers were thrown out. CDR3 identification, clonotype clustering and error correction used MiTCR with a Q25 quality threshold and the strictest error-elimination algorithm. A nonparametric unseen species model with Euler transformation was used to estimate a lower bound on total TCR beta diversity. The public reads were run again by TCRdb, first through fastp at Q25 and then through MiXCR, and only productive beta chains were kept. Merged by CDR3 protein, the rows form single entries marked with the most common genes and DNA. TCRdb assigned the V and J calls; the authors' analysis was not used. Across this sample there are about 900,000 distinct CDR3 sequences, with about 62% seen only once. The top ten hold around a quarter of the sample.

Based on the germline V gene (reference sequence), the CDR1 and CDR2 sequences are MNHEY and SMNVEV. Relative to germline, V is 5 bases shorter and J is 0 bases shorter, with 14 bases between their ends. Counted from cysteine to phenylalanine, this CDR3 has 17 amino acids. Here the CDR3 DNA is all that survives: 51 bases in frame from base 1. The receptor was isolated from a man aged 30-40 years in good health. In this chain, TRBV27 is recombined with TRBJ1-6; the D region possibly corresponds to TRBD1 (5 bases align). Input material: blood. The CDR3 amino acid sequence is: CASSGGGGLSYNSPLHF. The DNA sequence follows: TGTGCCAGCAGTGGGGGGGGAGGTCTCTCCTATAATTCACCCCTCCACTTT.